The clone carrying this T cell receptor beta chain came up a few times. The data are from a study of T cells in Graves' hyperthyroidism and ophthalmopathy. J was trimmed by 0 bases and V by 0 bases; bases with no gene match: 4. The length of the CDR3 is 16 residues. CDR1 and CDR2 (germline): DFQATT, SNEGSKA (reference sequence). PBMCs came from 10 ml fresh peripheral blood. Researchers took RNA transcripts and amplified the TCR beta CDR3 regions from them. Carried out on the TCR CDR3, a first-round RT-PCR used the HTBI primer set. One entry per CDR3 protein, called by TCRdb with MiXCR from the multiplex PCR reads. The repertoire has hundreds of thousands of distinct CDR3 sequences, roughly 15% of them found once; the top ten carry about 37%.

This TCR was recovered from a woman between 35 and 50 years old with Graves' ophthalmopathy. Material: blood. The chain links TRBV20-1 to TRBJ1-5, with 8 bases identical to TRBD1. The CDR3 sequence: CSARDGQGGSNQPQHF. The CDR3 DNA reads as TGCAGTGCTAGAGATGGACAGGGTGGTAGCAATCAGCCCCAGCATTTT.